These T cell receptor beta chains were read from a single sample in a study of blood T cell repertoires in COVID-19. Generated by immunoSEQ multiplex PCR, the TCRdb table keeps only in-frame clones and is missing some. This sample yields approximately 210,000 clones, of which roughly 90% are seen a single time; around 2% belongs to the top ten. Sequencing was carried out using PBMCs or T cells enriched from blood (not recorded which). These receptors all come from a woman in her 30s who had recovered from COVID-19. Both conserved end residues are part of each CDR3. The D gene is left open where the match is weak. Only part of the rows carry a size: once, few, many, or a class if the clone is expanded.

d_call j_call v_call clone_size cdr3_aa cdr3_nt
TRBD2 TRBJ2-3 TRBV29-1 once CSVSSGATDTQYF TGCAGCGTTTCTAGCGGGGCCACAGATACGCAGTATTTT
. TRBJ1-6 TRBV23-1 once CASSQSPGHLNNSPLHF TGCGCCAGCAGTCAATCGCCTGGACACCTTAATAATTCACCCCTCCACTTT
. TRBJ2-2 TRBV4-2 once CASSQPGNTGELFF TGTGCCAGCAGCCAACCGGGGAACACCGGGGAGCTGTTTTTT
. TRBJ1-2 TRBV20-1 . CSANTGGYTF TGCAGTGCTAATACGGGAGGCTACACCTTC
. TRBJ1-2 TRBV19 once CASSIVKGNVGVYGYTF TGTGCCAGTAGTATAGTGAAAGGGAATGTCGGGGTCTATGGCTACACCTTC
TRBD1 TRBJ2-1 TRBV9 once CASSDGTVYNEQFF TGTGCCAGCAGCGACGGGACAGTGTACAATGAGCAGTTCTTC
TRBD1 TRBJ1-2 TRBV18 . CASSPRPGQEPANYGYTF TGTGCCAGCTCACCTAGACCGGGACAGGAACCGGCTAACTATGGCTACACCTTC
TRBD1 TRBJ1-2 TRBV5-1 once CASNHRGLDYGYTF TGCGCCAGCAACCACAGGGGGCTAGACTATGGCTACACCTTC
TRBD2 TRBJ2-7 TRBV6-4 . CASSNRPGTSGLAYEQYF TGTGCCAGCAGTAACAGGCCCGGGACTAGCGGGCTTGCCTACGAGCAGTACTTC
TRBD1 TRBJ2-7 TRBV7-3 . CASSRQGQGHYEQYF TGTGCCAGCAGCCGTCAGGGACAGGGGCACTACGAGCAGTACTTC
TRBD1 TRBJ1-1 TRBV19 . CASSPGTAPIWDTEAFF TGTGCCAGTAGTCCAGGGACAGCCCCGATATGGGACACTGAAGCTTTCTTT
TRBD2 TRBJ2-7 TRBV15 . CATSRGTSGSYEQYF TGTGCCACCAGCAGAGGAACTAGCGGTTCCTACGAGCAGTACTTC
TRBD1 TRBJ1-2 TRBV4-3 . CASSGTGGAGYGYTF TGCGCCAGCAGTGGTACAGGGGGCGCGGGGTATGGCTACACCTTC